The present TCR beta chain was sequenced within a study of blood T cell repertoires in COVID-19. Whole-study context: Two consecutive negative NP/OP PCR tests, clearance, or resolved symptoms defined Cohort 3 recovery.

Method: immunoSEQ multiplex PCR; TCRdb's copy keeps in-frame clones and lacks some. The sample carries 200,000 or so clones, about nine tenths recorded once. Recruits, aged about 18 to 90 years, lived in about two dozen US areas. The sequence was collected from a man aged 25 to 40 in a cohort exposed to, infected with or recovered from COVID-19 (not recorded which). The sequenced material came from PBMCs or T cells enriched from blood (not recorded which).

This chain's CDR3 is CATSEAGGGQETQYF. DNA for the CDR3: TGTGCCACCAGTGAAGCAGGGGGAGGACAAGAGACCCAGTACTTC. This rearrangement joins TRBV24-1 to TRBJ2-5, with D perhaps matching TRBD1 (7 bases). V lost 4 bases and J 2 bases, leaving 13 bases between the germline ends. There are 15 residues in the CDR3. Looked up from germline, CDR1 is KGHDR and CDR2 is SFDVKD.